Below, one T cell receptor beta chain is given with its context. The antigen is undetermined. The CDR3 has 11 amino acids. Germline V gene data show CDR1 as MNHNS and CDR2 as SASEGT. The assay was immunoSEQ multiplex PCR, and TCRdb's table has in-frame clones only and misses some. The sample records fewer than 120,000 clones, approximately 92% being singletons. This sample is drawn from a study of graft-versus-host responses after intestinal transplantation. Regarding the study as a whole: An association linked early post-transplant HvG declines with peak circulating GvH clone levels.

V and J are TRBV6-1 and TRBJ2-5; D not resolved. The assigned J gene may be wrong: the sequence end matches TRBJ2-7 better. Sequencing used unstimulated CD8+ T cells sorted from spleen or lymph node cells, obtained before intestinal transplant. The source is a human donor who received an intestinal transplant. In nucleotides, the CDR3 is TGTGCCACCAGAGGAACCTACGAGCAGTACTTC. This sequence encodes CATRGTYEQYF.